This is a list of T cell receptor beta chains from one sample in a study of T cells after yellow fever vaccination. From the 5' RACE reads, TCRdb called clonotypes with MiXCR, one entry per CDR3 protein. The sample consists of under 600,000 distinct CDR3 sequences, less than 15% of them appearing once. Here the sequenced sample was PBMCs, taken on the day of the yellow fever booster vaccination. These receptors were taken from a man aged 30 to 45 who received the YFV17D yellow fever vaccine. The CDR3 runs from the conserved cysteine through the conserved F or W. The D gene is left open where the match is weak. Not every row has a clone size; where given, it reads once, few, many or a size class.

D gene: TRBD1; J gene: TRBJ2-1; clone size: many; V gene: TRBV5-6; CDR3 DNA: TGTGCCAGCAGCTACGGACAGGCCCAATTAGAGCAGTTCTTC; CDR3 protein: CASSYGQAQLEQFF
D gene: -; J gene: TRBJ1-1; clone size: -; V gene: TRBV19; CDR3 DNA: TGTGCCAGTAGTATTCGGGGCACTGAAGCTTTCTTT; CDR3 protein: CASSIRGTEAFF
D gene: -; J gene: TRBJ1-3; clone size: many; V gene: TRBV30; CDR3 DNA: TGTGCCTGGAATCGGGGCTTGGACGGAAACACCATATATTTT; CDR3 protein: CAWNRGLDGNTIYF
D gene: -; J gene: TRBJ2-5; clone size: few; V gene: TRBV20-1; CDR3 DNA: TGCAGTGCTGAGGGGAGAGAGACCCAGTACTTC; CDR3 protein: CSAEGRETQYF
D gene: TRBD1; J gene: TRBJ1-3; clone size: many; V gene: TRBV18; CDR3 DNA: TGTGCCAGCTCACCCCGCAGACAGGGCGGCACCATATATTTT; CDR3 protein: CASSPRRQGGTIYF
D gene: -; J gene: TRBJ2-7; clone size: many; V gene: TRBV6-5; CDR3 DNA: TGTGCCAGCAGTTTCCTCGGGCCCTTAAACTCCTACGAGCAGTACTTC; CDR3 protein: CASSFLGPLNSYEQYF
D gene: -; J gene: TRBJ1-1; clone size: many; V gene: TRBV7-9; CDR3 DNA: TGTGCCAGCAGTTTAGGGGGAAGCACTGAAGCTTTCTTT; CDR3 protein: CASSLGGSTEAFF
D gene: TRBD2; J gene: TRBJ2-2; clone size: few; V gene: TRBV23-1; CDR3 DNA: TGCGCCAGCAGTCAACTAGCGGAGGCAAACACCGGGGAGCTGTTTTTT; CDR3 protein: CASSQLAEANTGELFF
D gene: -; J gene: TRBJ2-1; clone size: -; V gene: TRBV18; CDR3 DNA: TGTGCCAGCTCACGGGGCGATAGGGATGAGCAGTTCTTC; CDR3 protein: CASSRGDRDEQFF
D gene: -; J gene: TRBJ2-1; clone size: -; V gene: TRBV5-6; CDR3 DNA: TGTGCCAGCAGCTTCTCTGACCTGGGGTGGGCCAATGAGCAGTTCTTC; CDR3 protein: CASSFSDLGWANEQFF
D gene: -; J gene: TRBJ2-3; clone size: -; V gene: TRBV10-3; CDR3 DNA: TGTGCCATCAGCGGGGCAGATACGCAGTATTTT; CDR3 protein: CAISGADTQYF
D gene: TRBD2; J gene: TRBJ2-3; clone size: -; V gene: TRBV20-1; CDR3 DNA: TGCAGTGCTAGAGATGGGAGGCGGGAGGGAGGGATAGATACGCAGTATTTT; CDR3 protein: CSARDGRREGGIDTQYF
D gene: TRBD1; J gene: TRBJ1-1; clone size: few; V gene: TRBV6-2/TRBV6-3; CDR3 DNA: TGTGCCAGCAACCCTTTAGACAGGGGCATTGAAGCTTTCTTT; CDR3 protein: CASNPLDRGIEAFF
D gene: -; J gene: TRBJ2-1; clone size: few; V gene: TRBV7-9; CDR3 DNA: TGTGCCAGCAGGCCTCAGGGCTATTACAATGAGCAGTTCTTC; CDR3 protein: CASRPQGYYNEQFF
D gene: TRBD1; J gene: TRBJ2-6; clone size: -; V gene: TRBV20-1; CDR3 DNA: TGCAGTGCTAGTGAGGGACAGGGATCCAACGTCCTGACTTTC; CDR3 protein: CSASEGQGSNVLTF
D gene: TRBD1; J gene: TRBJ2-3; clone size: -; V gene: TRBV5-1; CDR3 DNA: TGCGCCAGCAGCTCAGGGACAGGGGAAGGGGATACGCAGTATTTT; CDR3 protein: CASSSGTGEGDTQYF
D gene: -; J gene: TRBJ2-5; clone size: few; V gene: TRBV18; CDR3 DNA: TGTGCCAGCTCACCAAATCTCGGGACTTCGACGGAGACCCAGTACTTC; CDR3 protein: CASSPNLGTSTETQYF
D gene: -; J gene: TRBJ2-1; clone size: -; V gene: TRBV5-6; CDR3 DNA: TGTGCCAGCAGCTTTCGGGTATTGGTATACAATGAGCAGTTCTTC; CDR3 protein: CASSFRVLVYNEQFF
D gene: TRBD2; J gene: TRBJ2-1; clone size: few; V gene: TRBV6-1; CDR3 DNA: TGTGCCAGCAGTGAGTTAGCGGGAGGGCCTGTGGAGCAGTTCTTC; CDR3 protein: CASSELAGGPVEQFF
D gene: TRBD1; J gene: TRBJ1-2; clone size: many; V gene: TRBV6-2/TRBV6-3; CDR3 DNA: TGTGCCAGCAGCCGTGGGACAGGGCGAGGACCCACCTTC; CDR3 protein: CASSRGTGRGPTF
D gene: -; J gene: TRBJ2-1; clone size: -; V gene: TRBV7-9; CDR3 DNA: TGTGCCAGCAGCAATTTAGCTAGTTTTTTGGAGTTCTTC; CDR3 protein: CASSNLASFLEFF
D gene: TRBD2; J gene: TRBJ2-2; clone size: many; V gene: TRBV24-1; CDR3 DNA: TGTGCCACCAGCTTAGCGGGAGTAGAAACCGGGGAGCTGTTTTTT; CDR3 protein: CATSLAGVETGELFF
D gene: TRBD2; J gene: TRBJ2-7; clone size: -; V gene: TRBV20-1; CDR3 DNA: TGCAGTGCAATACCCGGGACTAGCGCGTACGAGCAGTACTTC; CDR3 protein: CSAIPGTSAYEQYF
D gene: -; J gene: TRBJ1-2; clone size: -; V gene: TRBV21-1; CDR3 DNA: TGTGCCAGCAGCAGTTCGGACAGAAACTATGGCTACACCTTC; CDR3 protein: CASSSSDRNYGYTF
D gene: TRBD2; J gene: TRBJ2-1; clone size: -; V gene: TRBV7-9; CDR3 DNA: TGTGCCAGCAGTTCGAGACTAGCGGACTCCTACAATGAGCAGTTCTTC; CDR3 protein: CASSSRLADSYNEQFF
D gene: -; J gene: TRBJ2-1; clone size: -; V gene: TRBV9; CDR3 DNA: TGTGCCAGCAGCGTAGAATCCACCCGCGCCTACAATGAGCAGTTCTTC; CDR3 protein: CASSVESTRAYNEQFF
D gene: TRBD1; J gene: TRBJ2-1; clone size: few; V gene: TRBV4-1; CDR3 DNA: TGCGCCAGCAGCCACCTCCGGACAGGGTACAATGAGCAGTTCTTC; CDR3 protein: CASSHLRTGYNEQFF
D gene: -; J gene: TRBJ2-5; clone size: few; V gene: TRBV28; CDR3 DNA: TGTGCCAGCAGCTTACCGGGACACTCCAAAGAGACCCAGTACTTC; CDR3 protein: CASSLPGHSKETQYF
D gene: TRBD2; J gene: TRBJ2-1; clone size: -; V gene: TRBV6-2/TRBV6-3; CDR3 DNA: TGTGCCAGCAGTTACACCGGGACTAGCGGGAGTCGGGATGAGCAGTTCTTC; CDR3 protein: CASSYTGTSGSRDEQFF
D gene: TRBD2; J gene: TRBJ2-3; clone size: -; V gene: TRBV12-3/TRBV12-4; CDR3 DNA: TGTGCCAGCAGTTTAGGAGCGGGACTGACTTATACGCAGTATTTT; CDR3 protein: CASSLGAGLTYTQYF
D gene: TRBD2; J gene: TRBJ2-7; clone size: -; V gene: TRBV4-3; CDR3 DNA: TGCGCCAGCAGCCAAGATCGGGGGGAGGGTCTCTACGAGCAGTACTTC; CDR3 protein: CASSQDRGEGLYEQYF